In this sample, the clone carrying this TCR beta chain turned up a few times. Its antigen is not identified. This CDR3 is built from 14 residues. V lost 11 bases to trimming and J lost 7 bases, with 21 bases between them. Germline-derived CDR1 and CDR2 are SGHAT and FQDESV (reference sequence). The sample comes from a study of vaccination and CD4 T cells after COVID-19. Study-level results: Convalescent patients' vaccine-specific clones were spike mono-reactive in 304 of 307 cases.

Sequencing of the DNA from cultured CD4+ T cells was carried out with the Oncomine TCR Beta short-read assay. TCRdb called the PCR reads again in MiXCR, with one record for every CDR3 protein. Among 15,000 to 20,000 distinct CDR3 sequences listed, roughly 27% were seen once. Noted treatment: roughly 10-day PBMC culture with coronavirus spike peptide pools or control peptides (ViraFEST assay). The authors replaced half the medium with fresh IL-2 medium on days 3 and 7. Researchers grew the cells for under 11 days and then pulled out CD4+ T cells by negative selection. This TCR was sampled from a human donor with COVID-19. The sample was cultured CD4+ T cells from blood. The chain carries TRBV11-1 and TRBJ2-1; D is possibly TRBD2 (5 bases). The CDR3 sequence is CAGSRAGGENEQFF. The CDR3 DNA follows: TGTGCCGGCTCCCGGGCGGGTGGGGAAAATGAGCAGTTCTTC.